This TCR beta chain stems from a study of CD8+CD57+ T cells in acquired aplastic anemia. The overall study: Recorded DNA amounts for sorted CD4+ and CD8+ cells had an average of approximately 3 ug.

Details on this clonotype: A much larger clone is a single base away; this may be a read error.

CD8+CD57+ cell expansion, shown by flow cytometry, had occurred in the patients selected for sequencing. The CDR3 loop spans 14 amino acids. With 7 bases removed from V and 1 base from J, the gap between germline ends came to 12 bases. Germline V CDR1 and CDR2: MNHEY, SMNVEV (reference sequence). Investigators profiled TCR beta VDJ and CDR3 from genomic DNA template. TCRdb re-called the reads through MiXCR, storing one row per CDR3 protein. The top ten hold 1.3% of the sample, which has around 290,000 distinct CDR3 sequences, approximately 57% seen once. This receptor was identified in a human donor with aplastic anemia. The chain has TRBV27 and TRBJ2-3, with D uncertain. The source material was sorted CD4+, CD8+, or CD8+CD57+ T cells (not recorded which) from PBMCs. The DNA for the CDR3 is TGTGCCAGCATCCGTCGGGCGGGCACAGATACGCAGTATTTT. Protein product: CASIRRAGTDTQYF.